This T cell receptor (beta chain) was recorded in a study of human T cells and chemical hapten exposure. Study background: 2% DPC applied to an approximately 2 cm by approximately 2 cm arm area sensitized donors. The study lasted about 24 weeks, and patients were dosed weekly with diphenylcyclopropenone on the scalp throughout. Study-level points and caveats: Donors were affected by alopecia, so their immune reaction might vary from that of healthy individuals. Following DPC sensitization, TCRs present above 1 in 1000 frequency showed no change.

This clonotype was seen repeatedly, ten times or more. Its antigen is still unknown. Time point here: patch test 2, 6 weeks after DPC sensitization. Treatment described: therapeutic diphenylcyclopropenone sensitization with weekly scalp DPC. Germline assignment: CDR1 MNHEY and CDR2 SVGEGT. The CDR3 has 17 residues. V lost 7 bases and J 0 bases, leaving 21 bases between the germline ends. TCRdb called the RACE reads again in MiXCR, with one record for every CDR3 protein. This sample has 80,000 to 100,000 distinct CDR3 sequences, with roughly 10% found just once. The specimen comprised whole blood, sampled in connection with sensitization to the hapten diphenylcyclopropenone (DPC). This TCR derives from a woman in her forties or fifties with alopecia areata. Some clones in this sample may be carry-over from other donors' samples. The chain uses TRBV6-2 or TRBV6-3 and TRBJ1-2, with D possibly TRBD1 on 5 matching bases. The CDR3 bases are TGTGCCAGCACTCAACCGGGACGGAGGGACGCTAACTATGGCTACACCTTC. It encodes CASTQPGRRDANYGYTF.